This record looks at one T cell receptor beta chain sequence and its context. This specimen comes from a study of identical twins. CDR3 length: 15 amino acids. V lost 4 bases and J 7 bases, leaving 14 bases between the germline ends. Germline CDR1 and CDR2: LGHDT and YNNKEL (reference sequence). TCRdb fed the 5' RACE reads into MiXCR, producing one record per CDR3 protein. The sample records roughly 720,000 distinct CDR3 sequences, roughly 18% being singletons. These data were also filed under a second study, of T cells expressing NK-cell markers.

The chain is built from TRBV3-1 and TRBJ1-6; possibly TRBD1 for D (5 bases). This TCR came from a woman aged 18-30 years in good health. The sequenced sample was PBMCs. CDR3 sequence: CASSPGGIENSPLHF. For the CDR3, the DNA is TGTGCCAGCAGCCCCGGGGGTATAGAAAATTCACCCCTCCACTTT.